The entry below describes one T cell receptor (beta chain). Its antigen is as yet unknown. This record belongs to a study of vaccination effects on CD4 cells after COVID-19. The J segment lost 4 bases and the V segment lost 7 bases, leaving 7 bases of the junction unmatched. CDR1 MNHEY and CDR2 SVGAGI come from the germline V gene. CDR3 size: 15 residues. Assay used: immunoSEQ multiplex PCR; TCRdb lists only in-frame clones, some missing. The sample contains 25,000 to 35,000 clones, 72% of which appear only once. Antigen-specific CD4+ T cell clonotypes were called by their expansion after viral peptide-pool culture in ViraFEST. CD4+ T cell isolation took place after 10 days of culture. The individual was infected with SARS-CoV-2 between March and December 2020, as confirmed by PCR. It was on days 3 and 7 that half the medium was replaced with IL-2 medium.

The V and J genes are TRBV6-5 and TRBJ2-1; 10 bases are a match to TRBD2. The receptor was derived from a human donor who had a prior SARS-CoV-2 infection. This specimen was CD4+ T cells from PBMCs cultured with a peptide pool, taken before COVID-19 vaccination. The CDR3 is CASKGGAGGYNEQFF. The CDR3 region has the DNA TGTGCCAGCAAGGGAGGAGCGGGGGGGTACAATGAGCAGTTCTTC.